The clone carrying this T cell receptor beta chain appeared once. V was pared by 3 bases and J by 5 bases, with 5 bases between. This CDR3 contains 11 residues. Germline values: CDR1 SGHTA, CDR2 FQGNSA. The protocol was immunoSEQ multiplex PCR, while the TCRdb copy is restricted to in-frame clones and leaves out a portion. The sample carries approximately 16,000 clones, roughly 86% recorded once. This record comes from a study of blood T cell repertoires in COVID-19. Overall study context: The United States, Italy and Spain supplied acute and convalescent COVID-19 samples.

Sequenced material: peripheral blood. The clonotype comes from a man in his 60s with acute or convalescent COVID-19. The chain is built from TRBV7-2 and TRBJ2-7; no clear D gene. This CDR3 reads CASSLYHEQYF. The CDR3 nucleotides are TGTGCCAGCAGCTTGTATCACGAGCAGTACTTC.